These T cell receptor beta chains were read from a single sample in a study of T cell repertoires in cytomegalovirus infection. Antigen specificity for these receptors is unknown. TCRdb re-analysed the reads in MiXCR, keeping a single row per CDR3 protein. The table lists tens of thousands of distinct CDR3 sequences, around 20% of them singletons. Material: CD8+ T cells from cultured PBMCs, obtained from culture after CMV antigen stimulation. Every receptor here comes from a human donor in good health (CMV status not recorded). Some clones in this sample may be carry-over from other donors' samples. Both conserved end residues are part of each CDR3. The D gene is left open where the match is weak. Size is stated for part of the rows, as once, few or many counts, or as a class when the clone is expanded.

cdr3_length: 13
d_call: NA
v_call: TRBV6-2/TRBV6-3
j_call: TRBJ1-5
clone_size: few
cdr3_nt: TGTGCCAGCAGTCCCCAAAGACATCAGCCCCAGCATTTT
cdr3_aa: CASSPQRHQPQHF

cdr3_length: 18
d_call: TRBD2
v_call: TRBV11-2
j_call: TRBJ2-7
clone_size: NA
cdr3_nt: TGTGCCAGCAGCAATACGACCAGCGGGAGGGCCCCTAGGGGGGAGCAGTACTTC
cdr3_aa: CASSNTTSGRAPRGEQYF

cdr3_length: 13
d_call: NA
v_call: TRBV11-2
j_call: TRBJ2-1
clone_size: NA
cdr3_nt: TGTGCCAGCAGCCGACTCGGGGACAATGAGCAGTTCTTC
cdr3_aa: CASSRLGDNEQFF

cdr3_length: 15
d_call: NA
v_call: TRBV19
j_call: TRBJ2-1
clone_size: NA
cdr3_nt: TGTGCCAGTAGTACCTCTGGGCGCTCCTACAATGAGCAGTTCTTC
cdr3_aa: CASSTSGRSYNEQFF

cdr3_length: 14
d_call: NA
v_call: TRBV7-9
j_call: TRBJ2-5
clone_size: few
cdr3_nt: TGTGCCAGCAGCTCCAGCCCGTACCAAGAGACCCAGTACTTC
cdr3_aa: CASSSSPYQETQYF

cdr3_length: 15
d_call: TRBD1
v_call: TRBV12-3/TRBV12-4
j_call: TRBJ2-1
clone_size: NA
cdr3_nt: TGTGCCAGCAGGAAAAGGACAGGGGATCACGATGAGCAGTTCTTC
cdr3_aa: CASRKRTGDHDEQFF

cdr3_length: 15
d_call: TRBD2
v_call: TRBV4-2
j_call: TRBJ2-7
clone_size: NA
cdr3_nt: TGTGCCAGCAGCCTCGAGCGGGGTAGCTCCTACGAGCAGTACTTC
cdr3_aa: CASSLERGSSYEQYF

cdr3_length: 16
d_call: NA
v_call: TRBV7-2
j_call: TRBJ1-4
clone_size: NA
cdr3_nt: TGTGCCAGCAGCTTGTACTCCGCGGGGTCCGATGAAAAACTGTTTTTT
cdr3_aa: CASSLYSAGSDEKLFF

cdr3_length: 12
d_call: NA
v_call: TRBV7-9
j_call: TRBJ2-1
clone_size: NA
cdr3_nt: TGTGCCAGCAGCTTTCCAGCGAATGAGCAGTTCTTC
cdr3_aa: CASSFPANEQFF

cdr3_length: 13
d_call: NA
v_call: TRBV6-4
j_call: TRBJ2-1
clone_size: once
cdr3_nt: TGTGCCAGCAGTGACCAGGGTCTCAATGAGCAGTTCTTC
cdr3_aa: CASSDQGLNEQFF

cdr3_length: 14
d_call: NA
v_call: TRBV29-1
j_call: TRBJ1-1
clone_size: NA
cdr3_nt: TGCAGCGTAGTAAGGGGCCCCATGAACACTGAAGCTTTCTTT
cdr3_aa: CSVVRGPMNTEAFF

cdr3_length: 16
d_call: NA
v_call: TRBV7-2
j_call: TRBJ2-4
clone_size: few
cdr3_nt: TGTGCCAGCAGTCATTTAGCGACGATAGCCAAAAACATTCAGTACTTC
cdr3_aa: CASSHLATIAKNIQYF

cdr3_length: 13
d_call: NA
v_call: TRBV24-1
j_call: TRBJ2-3
clone_size: few
cdr3_nt: TGTGCCACCAGTGATTCAGCTGTGGATACGCAGTATTTT
cdr3_aa: CATSDSAVDTQYF

cdr3_length: 13
d_call: NA
v_call: TRBV7-8
j_call: TRBJ1-1
clone_size: few
cdr3_nt: TGTGCCAGCAGCTCTAGGGAGTCCCCCTTGGCTTTCTTT
cdr3_aa: CASSSRESPLAFF

cdr3_length: 15
d_call: NA
v_call: TRBV27
j_call: TRBJ2-1
clone_size: few
cdr3_nt: TGTGCCAGCCGTGTTACGGGACTCCTCTACAATGAGCAGTTCTTC
cdr3_aa: CASRVTGLLYNEQFF

cdr3_length: 18
d_call: NA
v_call: TRBV7-9
j_call: TRBJ2-2
clone_size: once
cdr3_nt: TGTGCCAGCAGCTTTCACACAGGTGTTTACGCGAACACCGGGGAGCTGTTTTTT
cdr3_aa: CASSFHTGVYANTGELFF

cdr3_length: 15
d_call: NA
v_call: TRBV27
j_call: TRBJ2-1
clone_size: few
cdr3_nt: TGTGCCAGCAGTCCCGGGGGCCTCCCCCAGGGTGAGCAGTTCTTC
cdr3_aa: CASSPGGLPQGEQFF

cdr3_length: 15
d_call: NA
v_call: TRBV7-2
j_call: TRBJ2-7
clone_size: few
cdr3_nt: TGTGCCAGCAGTATCACAGGTGCGCCCGGTGGGGAGCAGTACTTC
cdr3_aa: CASSITGAPGGEQYF

cdr3_length: 15
d_call: NA
v_call: TRBV11-2
j_call: TRBJ2-1
clone_size: NA
cdr3_nt: TGTGCCAGCAGCACAACAGGGAGCTCCTACAATGAGCAGTTCTTC
cdr3_aa: CASSTTGSSYNEQFF

cdr3_length: 18
d_call: NA
v_call: TRBV7-2
j_call: TRBJ2-6
clone_size: few
cdr3_nt: TGTGCCAGCAGCTTAGGAGGGGCAGGGTACACTGGGGCCAACGTCCTGACTTTC
cdr3_aa: CASSLGGAGYTGANVLTF

cdr3_length: 13
d_call: NA
v_call: TRBV11-1
j_call: TRBJ2-1
clone_size: few
cdr3_nt: TGTGCCAGCAGCTTAGAATGGGGCAATGAGCAGTTCTTC
cdr3_aa: CASSLEWGNEQFF

cdr3_length: 13
d_call: NA
v_call: TRBV5-6
j_call: TRBJ1-2
clone_size: NA
cdr3_nt: TGTGCCAGCAGTCATCCCGGTGGGGGAGGCTACACCTTC
cdr3_aa: CASSHPGGGGYTF

cdr3_length: 15
d_call: NA
v_call: TRBV7-9
j_call: TRBJ2-5
clone_size: NA
cdr3_nt: TGTGCCAGCAGCTTAGCGGGGAGTGCAGCGGAGACCCAGTACTTC
cdr3_aa: CASSLAGSAAETQYF

cdr3_length: 13
d_call: TRBD1
v_call: TRBV25-1
j_call: TRBJ2-7
clone_size: NA
cdr3_nt: TGTGCCAGCAGCTTACAGGGGAGAGCCGAGCAGTACTTC
cdr3_aa: CASSLQGRAEQYF

cdr3_length: 15
d_call: TRBD2
v_call: TRBV6-2/TRBV6-3
j_call: TRBJ2-7
clone_size: few
cdr3_nt: TGTGCCAGCAGTTCCCACGCGGGAGGCCCCTACGAGCAGTACTTC
cdr3_aa: CASSSHAGGPYEQYF

cdr3_length: 17
d_call: TRBD2
v_call: TRBV19
j_call: TRBJ2-1
clone_size: NA
cdr3_nt: TGTGCCAGTAGTTGGACTAGCGGGAGGGAGGGCTACAATGAGCAGTTCTTC
cdr3_aa: CASSWTSGREGYNEQFF

cdr3_length: 12
d_call: NA
v_call: TRBV7-9
j_call: TRBJ2-1
clone_size: NA
cdr3_nt: TGTGCCAGCAGCTTAGGGGGTGATGAGCAGTTCTTC
cdr3_aa: CASSLGGDEQFF

cdr3_length: 17
d_call: NA
v_call: TRBV6-2/TRBV6-3
j_call: TRBJ2-5
clone_size: many
cdr3_nt: TGTGCCAGCAGTTACTCAATAAATCAGGAGTACCAAGAGACCCAGTACTTC
cdr3_aa: CASSYSINQEYQETQYF

cdr3_length: 15
d_call: TRBD2
v_call: TRBV9
j_call: TRBJ2-1
clone_size: NA
cdr3_nt: TGTGCCAGCAGCCCACTTAGCGGGGGGGGCTATGAGCAGTTCTTC
cdr3_aa: CASSPLSGGGYEQFF